A single sample gave rise to the 2 T cell receptor beta chains below, sequenced in a study of shared clonotypes between healthy human individuals. Only in-frame clones appear in the TCRdb table, and some are missing; sequencing was by immunoSEQ multiplex PCR. The sample contains approximately 500,000 clones, roughly 85% of which appear only once. The specimen was PBMCs. Every receptor here comes from a woman between 40 and 55 years old in good health. Some clones in this sample may be carry-over from other donors' samples.

The chain employs TRBV19 and TRBJ2-2; TRBD2 agrees at 10 bases. The trim removed 4 bases at V and 5 bases at J, leaving 10 bases unmatched. CDR3 length: 17 residues. CDR1 is LNHDA, CDR2 SQIVND, per germline (reference sequence). This CDR3 reads CASSTSPGLALTGELFF. CDR3 DNA sequence: TGTGCCAGTAGTACCTCGCCGGGACTAGCGTTAACCGGGGAGCTGTTTTTT.

V is TRBV5-1 and J is TRBJ1-4; D is uncertain. Germline CDR1 reads SGHRS; CDR2 reads YFSETQ. The CDR3 covers 14 residues. The germline V and J ends were trimmed by 0 bases and 5 bases, with 8 bases remaining between them. Here the CDR3 reads CASSLDGRNEKLFF. The CDR3 coding sequence is TGCGCCAGCAGCTTGGACGGAAGGAATGAAAAACTGTTTTTT.